These 31 T cell receptor beta chains share one sample of origin, sequenced in a study of blood T cell repertoires in COVID-19. Produced via immunoSEQ multiplex PCR; TCRdb's table is partial and in-frame only. The sample carries about 100,000 clones, over 65% recorded once. Sequencing input: peripheral blood. Source of these receptors: a human donor in a cohort sampled during active COVID-19.

The chain has TRBV19 and TRBJ1-5; D remains unclear. The CDR3 totals 14 residues. Germline V gene data show CDR1 as LNHDA and CDR2 as SQIVND (reference sequence). The V gene lost 4 bases and the J gene lost 1 base, with 8 bases spanning the gap. The CDR3 loop is CASSTQKSNQPQHF. In DNA, the CDR3 is TGTGCCAGTAGTACACAGAAAAGCAATCAGCCCCAGCATTTT.

Turning to this clone: Germline is not matched at one junction end, which may reflect a read error. The chain links TRBV10-2 to TRBJ2-7, with 8 bases that match TRBD2. CDR1 and CDR2 from the germline V gene are WSHSY and SAAADI. The CDR3 has 12 amino acids. The DNA of the CDR3 is TGCGCCAGCAGTGACCCGGGACTAGGTTGCCACTTC. It encodes CASSDPGLGCHF.

The chain uses TRBV7-2 and TRBJ1-2; TRBD1 aligns across 11 bases. V trimming: 5 bases; J trimming: 4 bases; junction bases outside the gene matches: 6. Germline CDR1 is SGHTA and CDR2 is FQGNSA. This CDR3 region has 15 residues. The CDR3 coding sequence is TGTGCCAGCAGCAGGGACAGGGGGGGAGGCTATGGCTACACCTTC. Its translation is CASSRDRGGGYGYTF.

The chain carries TRBV4-1 and TRBJ1-1; D is unresolved. V was pared by 3 bases and J by 8 bases, with 19 bases between. The CDR3 has 15 amino acids. CDR1 MGHRA and CDR2 YSYEKL come from the germline V gene. DNA of the CDR3: TGCGCCAGCAGCCACCGAGGGCTCTCAGGTTACGAAGCTTTCTTT. This sequence encodes CASSHRGLSGYEAFF.

Only a few counts were recorded for this clone. This chain connects TRBV3-1 (or the pseudogene TRBV3-2) to TRBJ1-4, with D possibly being TRBD1 (5 bases). V was pared by 4 bases and J by 5 bases, with 8 bases between. Germline V gene sequence: CDR1 LGHDT, CDR2 YNNKEL (reference sequence). The CDR3 extends over 13 amino acids. This chain's CDR3 is CASSPRQNEKLFF. The CDR3 DNA follows: TGTGCCAGCAGCCCCAGACAGAATGAAAAACTGTTTTTT.

The rearrangement uses TRBV5-4 and TRBJ1-1; D is possibly TRBD1 (5 bases). Per germline, CDR1 SGHNT and CDR2 YYREEE (reference sequence). This CDR3 is 14 amino acids long. Deletions cut 4 bases from V and 5 bases from J, with 15 bases between. The CDR3 protein is CASSRRVVGTEAFF. In DNA form, the CDR3 reads TGTGCCAGCAGCCGCAGGGTAGTAGGAACTGAAGCTTTCTTT.

For the CDR3, the DNA is TGTGCCAGTGGTAGCAAGCGAAACATTCAGTACTTC. Its protein product is CASGSKRNIQYF. The chain joins TRBV19 to TRBJ2-4; D is uncertain. CDR1 LNHDA and CDR2 SQIVND come from the germline V gene (reference sequence). V was cut by 8 bases and J by 6 bases, with 11 bases left in between. CDR3 size: 12 residues.

The chain combines TRBV24-1 with TRBJ1-6; 10 bases line up with TRBD1. This CDR3 has 16 amino acids. V gave up 7 bases and J gave up 3 bases; unmatched junction bases: 5. CDR1 and CDR2 (germline): KGHDR, SFDVKD. The CDR3 region has the DNA TGTGCCACCAGGGGGACAGGGGCGGTCTATAATTCACCCCTCCACTTT. Translated: CATRGTGAVYNSPLHF.

This clone was counted once. V usage is TRBV19 and J usage is TRBJ2-7; a weak D match, TRBD2 (6 bases). Germline CDR1 LNHDA, CDR2 SQIVND (reference sequence). This CDR3 contains 17 residues. V lost 3 bases, J lost 3 bases, and 21 bases lay in between. CDR3 nucleotides: TGTGCCAGTAGTATCGGGACGGAGGGGCTGATAAACTACGAGCAGTACTTC. This translates into CASSIGTEGLINYEQYF.

The rearrangement links TRBV5-8 to TRBJ2-1, with D tentatively TRBD2 (5 bases). CDR1 and CDR2 from the germline V gene are SGHTS and YDEGEE. There are 14 residues in the CDR3. V was pared by 4 bases and J by 5 bases, with 13 bases between. CDR3 DNA sequence: TGTGCCAGCAGCCGGACTCGAATAAACAATGAGCAGTTCTTC. It translates to CASSRTRINNEQFF.

The rearrangement links TRBV14 to TRBJ1-1; weak D call: TRBD1 (5 bases). This CDR3 contains 14 residues. V was trimmed by 2 bases and J by 4 bases, leaving 11 bases between them. Germline CDR1 is SGHDN and CDR2 is FVKESK. The CDR3, as DNA: TGTGCCAGCAGCCAACGCGGGGGGAGCACTGAAGCTTTCTTT. Amino acid sequence: CASSQRGGSTEAFF.

The chain employs TRBV27 and TRBJ2-3; D is unclear. The CDR3 is 17 residues long. The germline V gene has CDR1 MNHEY and CDR2 SMNVEV (reference sequence). V lost 5 bases to trimming and J lost 0 bases, with 18 bases between them. CDR3 region: CASSLKPNYISTDTQYF. The CDR3 nucleotides read TGTGCCAGCAGTCTGAAGCCTAACTACATTAGCACAGATACGCAGTATTTT.

This clone was seen a single time. CDR3 sequence (DNA): TGTGCCAGCTCACCACTTAGGGCAGGGCTTTCTGAAGCTTTCTTT. It codes for CASSPLRAGLSEAFF. The chain carries TRBV18 and TRBJ1-1; a possible D gene is TRBD1 (5 bases). Deletions cut 1 base from V and 6 bases from J, with 15 bases between. Germline assignment: CDR1 KGHSH and CDR2 LQKENI. The CDR3 runs to 15 residues.

The J gene is TRBJ2-3, the V gene TRBV6-5; 10 positions agree with TRBD1. CDR1 and CDR2 from the germline V gene are MNHEY and SVGAGI. The CDR3 length is 14 residues. With 8 bases clipped from V and 3 bases from J, the junction kept 5 bases outside the gene matches. The CDR3 here is CASGGGQGTDTQYF. CDR3 nucleotides: TGTGCCAGCGGGGGGGGACAGGGGACAGATACGCAGTATTTT.

This chain's CDR3 is CASSQDQLGTYSGANVLTF. As DNA, the CDR3 is TGCGCCAGCAGCCAAGATCAGCTGGGGACTTACTCTGGGGCCAACGTCCTGACTTTC. The chain combines TRBV4-3 with TRBJ2-6; maybe TRBD2 (6 bases). From germline, CDR1 is LGHNA and CDR2 YSLEER. V shed 0 bases and J shed 0 bases, with 15 bases lying between them. CDR3 length: 19 amino acids.

This clone was counted at least ten times. This chain joins TRBV4-1 and TRBJ2-3, with D tentatively TRBD2 (5 bases). The CDR3 length is 15 residues. Trimming cost V 4 bases and J 2 bases, with 13 bases left between them. Looked up from germline, CDR1 is MGHRA and CDR2 is YSYEKL. CDR3 region: CASSPLEGITDTQYF. The CDR3 nucleotides read TGCGCCAGCAGCCCGTTAGAGGGAATCACAGATACGCAGTATTTT.

The CDR3 reads CASSRDTSNQPQHF. CDR3 bases: TGTGCCAGCAGCCGGGACACTAGCAATCAGCCCCAGCATTTT. The V call is TRBV7-2, the J call TRBJ1-5, with TRBD1 as a possible D gene (6 bases). V was trimmed by 5 bases and J by 0 bases, leaving 8 bases between them. This CDR3 is 14 amino acids long. Germline values: CDR1 SGHTA, CDR2 FQGNSA.

V usage is TRBV5-4 and J usage is TRBJ2-7; the match to TRBD1 covers 8 bases. CDR1 and CDR2 (germline): SGHNT, YYREEE (reference sequence). The CDR3 is 16 residues long. V gave up 3 bases and J gave up 0 bases; unmatched junction bases: 8. CDR3: CASSWGQDRLSYEQYF. In DNA form, the CDR3 reads TGTGCCAGCAGCTGGGGACAGGACCGACTCTCCTACGAGCAGTACTTC.

The chain carries TRBV18 and TRBJ1-1; no clear D gene. The CDR3 sequence is 13 residues long. Germline V gene data show CDR1 as KGHSH and CDR2 as LQKENI. V shed 2 bases and J shed 7 bases, with 11 bases lying between them. CDR3 coding DNA: TGTGCCAGCTCACCAAGCGGCGGAGGTGAAGCTTTCTTT. This encodes CASSPSGGGEAFF.

J is TRBJ2-7 and V is TRBV5-1, with D perhaps matching TRBD1 (6 bases). CDR1 and CDR2 (germline): SGHRS, YFSETQ. This CDR3 has 13 amino acids. V shed 1 base and J shed 2 bases, with 7 bases lying between them. The CDR3 nucleotides are TGCGCCAGCAGCTTGACAGGGACCTACGAGCAGTACTTC. The encoded protein is CASSLTGTYEQYF.

This clone has just a few counts. The V and J genes are TRBV20-1 and TRBJ2-7; 7 nucleotides agree with TRBD1. Germline V gives CDR1 DFQATT, CDR2 SNEGSKA (reference sequence). V shed 5 bases, J shed 6 bases, and the junction held 4 bases outside the gene matches. The CDR3 length is 11 residues. The CDR3 DNA follows: TGCAGTGCTCGACGACAGGGCGAGCAGTACTTC. It is translated as CSARRQGEQYF.

V gene TRBV3-1 (or the pseudogene TRBV3-2) combines with J gene TRBJ2-7; 7 bases are shared with TRBD1. Germline V lookup: CDR1 LGHDT, CDR2 YNNKEL (reference sequence). The CDR3 is 19 amino acids. With V trimmed by 0 bases and J by 3 bases, 17 bases remained unmatched. This CDR3 reads CASSQEPRGQDSEFYEQYF. In nucleotides, the CDR3 is TGTGCCAGCAGCCAAGAACCCAGAGGACAGGACAGCGAGTTCTACGAGCAGTACTTC.

The rearrangement joins TRBV5-1 to TRBJ2-7, with 9 bases aligning to TRBD1. The CDR3 runs to 15 residues. V lost 2 bases and J lost 2; bases outside the gene matches: 5. CDR1 SGHRS and CDR2 YFSETQ come from the germline V gene. The CDR3 DNA is TGCGCCAGCAGCTTTGGGGGGACAGGGACCTACGAGCAGTACTTC. Encoded protein: CASSFGGTGTYEQYF. Drawing the rest from reference TRBV5-1 and TRBJ2-7, the complete variable domain is KAGVTQTPRYLIKTRGQQVTLSCSPISGHRSVSWYQQTPGQGLQFLFEYFSETQRNKGNFPGRFSGRQFSNSRSEMNVSTLELGDSALYLCASSFGGTGTYEQYFGPGTRLTVT.

The genes are TRBV7-2 and TRBJ2-1; TRBD2 might be the D (5 bases). Looked up from germline, CDR1 is SGHTA and CDR2 is FQGNSA. The CDR3 sequence is 16 residues long. Deletions cut 7 bases from V and 0 bases from J, with 16 bases between. CDR3 sequence (DNA): TGTGCCAGCACCTCCCCCCGGGATAGCTCCTACAATGAGCAGTTCTTC. The encoded protein is CASTSPRDSSYNEQFF.

This clone was observed a handful of times. The chain links TRBV19 to TRBJ2-7; no definite D call. V lost 3 bases, J lost 3 bases, and 12 bases lay in between. Germline V CDR1 and CDR2: LNHDA, SQIVND (reference sequence). This CDR3 comprises 14 residues. The CDR3 spells CASSMSWQDYEQYF. CDR3 nucleotides: TGTGCCAGTAGTATGAGTTGGCAGGACTACGAGCAGTACTTC.

This clone was detected a few times. This sequence joins TRBV4-3 and TRBJ1-2, with a weak D call TRBD1 (5 bases). CDR1 and CDR2 (germline): LGHNA, YSLEER. This CDR3 comprises 15 residues. V gave up 0 bases and J gave up 0 bases, with 8 bases separating them. Here the CDR3 reads CASSQDLTANYGYTF. The DNA for the CDR3 is TGCGCCAGCAGCCAAGATTTGACAGCTAACTATGGCTACACCTTC.

The DNA of the CDR3 is TGTGCCAGCAGTGACAGGGGTGGGTACTATGGCTACACCTTC. Translated, it gives CASSDRGGYYGYTF. V gene TRBV2 combines with J gene TRBJ1-2; D may be TRBD1 (6 bases). This CDR3 spans 14 amino acids. The V end lost 3 bases, the J end lost 3 bases, and 11 bases lay between the germline ends. The V gene's germline CDR1 is SNHLY and CDR2 FYNNEI.

The V gene is TRBV18, the J gene TRBJ2-3; D is undetermined. V dropped 5 bases and J dropped 4 bases, with 13 bases sitting between them. This CDR3 has 14 residues. Germline V gene sequence: CDR1 KGHSH, CDR2 LQKENI. CDR3 region: CASSYTAAADTQYF. For the CDR3, the DNA is TGTGCCAGCTCATACACGGCGGCGGCAGATACGCAGTATTTT.

The gene calls are TRBV6-2 or TRBV6-3 and TRBJ2-2; TRBD2 agrees at 11 bases. This CDR3 is 16 amino acids long. J was trimmed by 2 bases and V by 6 bases; bases with no gene match: 5. CDR1 is MNHEY and CDR2 is SVGEGT in the germline V gene. CDR3 nucleotide sequence: TGTGCCAGCAGCTTACTAGCGGGGGTTAACACCGGGGAGCTGTTTTTT. This gives the protein CASSLLAGVNTGELFF.

The chain uses TRBV7-9 and TRBJ1-1; D is perhaps TRBD1 (5 bases). The germline CDR1 and CDR2 sequences are SEHNR and FQNEAQ (reference sequence). The CDR3 runs 13 residues. The V end lost 5 bases, the J end lost 5 bases, and 12 bases lay between the germline ends. CDR3 sequence (DNA): TGTGCCAGCAGCCGACAGTTAGGGACTGAAGCTTTCTTT. It codes for CASSRQLGTEAFF.

The V and J genes are TRBV27 and TRBJ2-3; possible D gene TRBD2, 5 bases. Germline lookup yields CDR1 MNHEY and CDR2 SMNVEV (reference sequence). This CDR3 is 14 amino acids long. The V and J ends lost 7 bases and 11 bases respectively, with 22 bases between them. CDR3 nucleotide sequence: TGTGCCAGCACTATCTCACCGGGATCTTGGGAGCAGTATTTT. Protein sequence: CASTISPGSWEQYF.